This TCR beta chain came from a study of blood T cell repertoires in COVID-19. Study-level information: COVID-19 samples, acute and convalescent, were from the United States, Italy and Spain. The cDNA or gDNA used as material had been derived from T cells, B-cell-depleted T cells, or PBMCs.

Cohorts were assigned according to the clinical history that participants reported. In germline, CDR1 is MDHEN, CDR2 SYDVKM. V was cut by 5 bases and J by 1 base, with 11 bases left in between. The CDR3 covers 14 residues. Under the authors' procedure: Reference gene primer amplification yielded estimated nucleated cell counts. Libraries were prepared by immunoSEQ multiplex PCR; TCRdb keeps only in-frame clonotypes and omits some of them. V, J and clone size reflect that table, while D and trimming were determined from the DNA. Found here are a few hundred thousand clones, 86% of them singletons; the top ten hold about 4.6%.

The source of this sequence is a young man who had recovered from COVID-19. The sequenced sample was PBMCs or T cells enriched from blood (not recorded which). The rearrangement joins TRBV28 to TRBJ1-1, with D unresolved. The CDR3 here is CASSIPQANTEAFF. The CDR3 DNA reads as TGTGCCAGCAGTATACCCCAAGCGAACACTGAAGCTTTCTTT.